This T cell receptor beta chain was identified during a study of blood T cell repertoires in COVID-19 (dated by TCRdb to about 2020). About the investigation overall: The collaborator samples originated in the United States, Italy and Spain and spanned the acute and convalescent phases of COVID-19. The repertoires were made available in a free public database intended to serve as a resource for research on the immune response to SARS-CoV-2. Where available, HLA class I and class II types were obtained from metadata supplied by the sample provider rather than from assay-based typing. The material from the prospective study consisted of cDNA or gDNA derived from T cells, B-cell-depleted T cells, or PBMCs. Samples came from the ongoing ImmuneRACE study (first 160 participants) plus 1,254 subjects from 6 global collaborators. A de-identified subject ID, COVID-19 status, age in years and sex were almost always included in the sample metadata. Subjects who had been exposed to COVID-19, were actively infected with it, or had recovered from it provided the deeply sampled blood TCRbeta repertoires that made up the dataset.

In regard to this clone: Its specific antigen is unknown. No much larger clonotype is one base removed from it; base qualities were not supplied.

TCRbeta CDR3 regions were amplified from genomic DNA by means of the immunoSEQ Assay, a bias-controlled multiplex PCR. Per the original workflow: The number of nucleated cells in each sample was estimated by amplification of reference gene primers within the assay. Sequence reads were collapsed and filtered to measure the absolute abundance of every unique TCRbeta CDR3 rearrangement. For each sample, productive Simpson clonality was calculated as the square root of Simpson's diversity index over productive rearrangements. The clones in this table, taken by TCRdb from immuneACCESS, are in-frame only. Not every clone is retained; where verified, under half of the shortfall comes from an unresolved V gene, and the cause of the rest is unknown. Clonal size and the V and J genes are those of that table, whereas D and trimming came from the DNA. The sample table lists about 260,000 clones, 70% to 90% of them with a count of one. Together, the top ten hold around 3.6% of the sample.

From its cysteine to its phenylalanine, the CDR3 spans 16 amino acids. The read is trimmed to its CDR3 DNA, 48 bases read in frame from base 1. In the germline V gene (reference sequence), CDR1 corresponds to SEHNR and CDR2 to FQNEAQ. Germline trimming amounts to 5 bases on V and 5 bases on J, with 8 as the count of junction bases outside the gene matches. On the study overall, not on this receptor specifically: The quantity of clinical and demographic metadata differed by source and by participant and was supplied without curation.

The collaborating institutions used their own protocols to collect whole blood in K2EDTA tubes. For TCRbeta analysis, collaborators shipped samples in one of three forms: frozen whole blood, isolated PBMCs, or DNA extracted from either of those sample types. The TCR was taken from a young man with active or convalescent COVID-19. The sequencing input was peripheral blood. The chain employs TRBV7-9 and TRBJ2-1, with 11 bases matching TRBD2. The nucleotides are TGTGCCAGCAGCACCTATACTAGCGGGAGACACAATGAGCAGTTCTTC. The resulting protein is CASSTYTSGRHNEQFF.